These T cell receptor beta chains were read from a single sample in a study of tissue T cells after allogeneic stem cell transplantation. Clones were sequenced by immunoSEQ multiplex PCR, and TCRdb holds only the in-frame ones, with some missing. The sample shows several thousand clones, about two thirds of them seen only once. The material was tissue from the esophagus, obtained at autopsy. The source is a female donor over 55 with lung cancer. CDR3s include the opening cysteine and the closing phenylalanine or tryptophan. Each record gives: CDR3 protein, CDR3 DNA, J gene, V gene, CDR3 length, D gene, clone size. The D gene is left open where the match is weak. Size is stated for part of the rows, as once, few or many counts, or as a class when the clone is expanded.

CASSQGGGQETQYF,TGCGCCAGCAGCCAAGGCGGGGGGCAGGAGACCCAGTACTTC,TRBJ2-5,TRBV4-3,14,TRBD2,few
CSASGYGYTF,TGCAGTGCTAGCGGCTATGGCTACACCTTC,TRBJ1-2,TRBV20-1,10,-,once
CASSLRSSYNSPLHF,TGTGCCAGCAGCCTACGGAGCTCCTATAATTCACCCCTCCACTTT,TRBJ1-6,TRBV6-2/TRBV6-3,15,-,few
CASSLKSGAGDRETQYF,TGTGCCAGCAGCCTAAAATCCGGGGCGGGAGACCGAGAGACCCAGTACTTC,TRBJ2-5,TRBV13,17,TRBD2,-
CAISEFEVRSIYGYTF,TGTGCCATCAGTGAGTTCGAGGTCCGTAGCATTTATGGCTACACCTTC,TRBJ1-2,TRBV10-3,16,-,-
CASSIVPPQGLGEKLFF,TGTGCCAGTAGTATAGTCCCCCCGCAGGGGTTGGGTGAAAAACTGTTTTTT,TRBJ1-4,TRBV19,17,-,-
CSVTGGPGEKLFF,TGCAGCGTTACAGGGGGCCCGGGGGAAAAACTGTTTTTT,TRBJ1-4,TRBV29-1,13,TRBD1,-
CASSPQREPNEQYF,TGTGCCAGCTCACCACAGCGGGAGCCCAACGAGCAGTACTTC,TRBJ2-7,TRBV18,14,TRBD2,few
CASSFIPTSSTDTQYF,TGTGCCAGCAGCTTTATTCCGACGAGTAGCACAGATACGCAGTATTTT,TRBJ2-3,TRBV7-9,16,-,-
CAWGGFRSYEQYF,TGTGCCTGGGGAGGGTTCAGGTCCTACGAGCAGTACTTC,TRBJ2-7,TRBV30,13,-,-
CASSSGLAVINEQFF,TGTGCCAGCAGCTCAGGACTAGCGGTAATCAATGAGCAGTTCTTC,TRBJ2-1,TRBV6-5,15,TRBD2,-
CASSMGGFYNEQFF,TGTGCCAGTAGTATGGGGGGCTTCTACAATGAGCAGTTCTTC,TRBJ2-1,TRBV19,14,-,once
CASSLSGTGNNQPQHF,TGTGCCAGCAGCTTATCCGGGACAGGGAACAATCAGCCCCAGCATTTT,TRBJ1-5,TRBV11-2,16,TRBD1,-
CASSSQTGNYGYTF,TGCGCCAGCAGCTCGCAAACAGGGAACTATGGCTACACCTTC,TRBJ1-2,TRBV5-1,14,-,-
CASTPFGSTDTQYF,TGCGCCAGCACCCCCTTTGGTTCCACAGATACGCAGTATTTT,TRBJ2-3,TRBV5-1,14,-,once
CASSYDRAANQPQHF,TGTGCCAGCAGTTACGACAGGGCAGCCAATCAGCCCCAGCATTTT,TRBJ1-5,TRBV6-6,15,TRBD1,medium-sized
CASSSIGGGGNEQFF,TGTGCCAGCAGCTCGATCGGAGGGGGGGGGAATGAGCAGTTCTTC,TRBJ2-1,TRBV5-4,15,-,-
CASSFQGQGTEAFF,TGTGCCAGTAGTTTCCAGGGCCAGGGAACTGAAGCTTTCTTT,TRBJ1-1,TRBV19,14,-,-
CASSWRMEADYEQYF,TGTGCCAGCAGTTGGCGGATGGAGGCGGACTACGAGCAGTACTTC,TRBJ2-7,TRBV6-5,15,-,-
CASSLRQGGTYSPLHF,TGCGCCAGCAGCTTACGACAGGGGGGGACGTATTCACCCCTCCACTTT,TRBJ1-6,TRBV5-1,16,TRBD1,few
CASSLQGAYEQYF,TGTGCCAGCAGCTTACAGGGGGCATACGAGCAGTACTTC,TRBJ2-7,TRBV5-5,13,TRBD1,-
CASPNGGRARSAGELFF,TGTGCCAGCCCTAATGGGGGCAGGGCCAGGTCGGCCGGGGAGCTGTTTTTT,TRBJ2-2,TRBV11-2,17,-,few
CASSLGSGREALNGYTF,TGTGCCAGCAGCTTAGGTTCCGGCAGGGAGGCTTTAAATGGCTACACCTTC,TRBJ1-2,TRBV7-9,17,-,-
CASSPVTDTQYF,TGTGCCAGCTCACCGGTCACAGATACGCAGTATTTT,TRBJ2-3,TRBV18,12,-,-
CASSRLGGEQFF,TGTGCCAGCAGCCGCCTCGGAGGTGAGCAGTTCTTC,TRBJ2-1,TRBV3-1/TRBV3-2,12,-,-
CASSGTGGAESPLHF,TGTGCCAGCAGCGGGACAGGGGGCGCGGAATCACCCCTCCACTTT,TRBJ1-6,TRBV9,15,TRBD1,large
CASSARRGTGNTIYF,TGTGCCAGCAGCGCACGCAGGGGGACTGGAAACACCATATATTTT,TRBJ1-3,TRBV9,15,TRBD1,-
CASSPGAYEQYF,TGTGCCAGCAGTCCCGGGGCCTACGAGCAGTACTTC,TRBJ2-7,TRBV12-3/TRBV12-4,12,-,-
CASSKFRGCVDEQFF,TGTGCCAGCAGCAAATTCCGAGGGTGTGTGGATGAGCAGTTCTTC,TRBJ2-1,TRBV21-1,15,-,-
CASSQGPYGYTF,TGTGCCAGCAGTCAGGGACCCTATGGCTACACCTTC,TRBJ1-2,TRBV2,12,-,-
CAWTVGGTVNNEKLFF,TGTGCCTGGACCGTAGGAGGGACAGTTAACAATGAAAAACTGTTTTTT,TRBJ1-4,TRBV30,16,TRBD1,-
CASSFQTARGTEAFF,TGTGCCAGCAGTTTCCAAACAGCGCGGGGCACTGAAGCTTTCTTT,TRBJ1-1,TRBV11-2,15,-,once
CASSLIPTDTQYF,TGTGCCAGCAGCTTAATCCCCACGGATACGCAGTATTTT,TRBJ2-3,TRBV7-3,13,-,-
CAIRGTGDGGYTF,TGTGCCATCAGGGGGACAGGGGACGGCGGCTACACCTTC,TRBJ1-2,TRBV10-3,13,TRBD1,-
CASRQVNSYEQYF,TGTGCCAGCAGGCAGGTGAACTCCTACGAGCAGTACTTC,TRBJ2-7,TRBV6-5,13,-,-